This TCR beta chain derives from a study of cytomegalovirus exposure and HLA in healthy donors. Study as a whole: Earlier findings included about 120 million unique TCR beta sequences obtained from about 170 million T cells. Among about 380 genotyped donors, about 83% fell in the Caucasian-associated ancestry cluster. Study-level findings and limits: According to an earlier analysis, most TCR beta V segments yielded productive rearrangements about 87% or about 30% of the time.

Healthy individuals who donated bone marrow served as the donors. Both 60 Vbeta primers and 13 Jbeta primers went into the PCR. Clones were sequenced by immunoSEQ multiplex PCR, and TCRdb holds only the in-frame ones, with some missing. The data hold over 100,000 clones, with 65% to 80% observed a single time. This clone was picked up a small number of times. Its target is unknown. This receptor was taken from a female donor in good health and CMV-seronegative. The sample comprised PBMCs.

The CDR3 DNA follows: TGTGCCAGCAGCCGCGGGACAGGTCGTGAAAAACTGTTTTTT. Encoded protein: CASSRGTGREKLFF. The chain employs TRBV7-9 and TRBJ1-4; 8 bases are shared with TRBD1. The CDR3 is 14 amino acids. Per the germline V gene, CDR1 is SEHNR and CDR2 is FQNEAQ (reference sequence). Trimming cost V 5 bases and J 7 bases; bases outside gene matches: 6.